This passage covers 31 T cell receptor beta chains from one sample sequenced in a study of blood T cell repertoires in COVID-19. Libraries were prepared by immunoSEQ multiplex PCR; TCRdb keeps only in-frame clonotypes and omits some of them. The sample yields about 50,000 clones, over 75% seen once. The sample consisted of peripheral blood. The receptors shown here come from a man in his 70s with active COVID-19.

The V gene is TRBV25-1, the J gene TRBJ1-1; the match to TRBD1 covers 9 bases. Per the germline V gene, CDR1 is MGHDK and CDR2 is SYGVNS. Germline trimming cut 3 bases from V and 0 bases from J; bases unmatched to any gene: 5. CDR3 length equals 16 residues. CDR3 protein: CASSDPRTGVNTEAFF. The CDR3 DNA follows: TGTGCCAGCAGTGACCCTCGGACAGGGGTGAACACTGAAGCTTTCTTT.

This clone was counted a single time. The chain is built from TRBV28 and TRBJ2-2, with TRBD1 matching 7 bases. The germline CDR1 and CDR2 sequences are MDHEN and SYDVKM. V dropped 3 bases and J dropped 3; count of bases not matched to a gene: 10. The CDR3 has 17 amino acids. Here the CDR3 reads CASSFPPGGIDTGELFF. The DNA of the CDR3 is TGTGCCAGCAGTTTTCCCCCAGGGGGTATCGACACCGGGGAGCTGTTTTTT.

V is TRBV5-1 and J is TRBJ1-4; 7 bases fit TRBD1. This CDR3 has 14 residues. V was clipped by 4 bases and J by 5 bases; unmatched bases: 5. Germline V gene sequence: CDR1 SGHRS, CDR2 YFSETQ. The CDR3 loop reads CASSPGTENEKLFF. CDR3 DNA: TGCGCCAGCAGCCCCGGGACAGAGAATGAAAAACTGTTTTTT.

V usage is TRBV13 and J usage is TRBJ2-7; weak D call: TRBD2 (5 bases). This CDR3 region has 16 residues. The germline gives CDR1 PRHDT, CDR2 FYEKMQ (reference sequence). The V end was cut by 0 bases, the J end by 3 bases, with 15 bases between. The CDR3 bases are TGTGCCAGCAGCTTAGGCCTGACGGGGAAGCGCTACGAGCAGTACTTC. Translated, it gives CASSLGLTGKRYEQYF.

The J gene is TRBJ2-2, the V gene TRBV24-1; unclear D gene. CDR3 length: 11 residues. V shed 9 bases and J shed 7 bases, with 8 bases lying between them. Germline V gene lookup returns CDR1 KGHDR and CDR2 SFDVKD. This CDR3 reads CATEQDGELFF. The CDR3, as DNA: TGTGCCACCGAGCAGGACGGGGAGCTGTTTTTT.

This rearrangement joins TRBV28 to TRBJ2-7; D perhaps matches TRBD1 (5 bases). This CDR3 has 17 amino acids. Germline CDR1 is MDHEN and CDR2 is SYDVKM. V was pared by 5 bases and J by 3 bases, with 23 bases between. This CDR3 reads CASSRSTPRTPSYEQYF. Written as DNA, the CDR3 is TGTGCCAGCAGTCGGAGTACCCCGAGGACACCGAGCTACGAGCAGTACTTC.

The J gene is TRBJ1-2, the V gene TRBV19; 7 nucleotides agree with TRBD1. Looked up from germline, CDR1 is LNHDA and CDR2 is SQIVND (reference sequence). The CDR3 sequence is 15 residues long. Trimming took 1 base from V and 6 from J; bases not matched to a gene: 8. Here the CDR3 reads CASSIVAATGDGYTF. The CDR3 bases are TGTGCCAGTAGTATAGTAGCGGCAACAGGGGATGGCTACACCTTC.

The chain uses TRBV7-2 and TRBJ2-7; TRBD1 is a possible D gene (6 bases). CDR1 SGHTA and CDR2 FQGNSA come from the germline V gene. The CDR3 extends over 15 amino acids. V shed 5 bases and J shed 2 bases, with 16 bases lying between them. This chain's CDR3 is CASSPSQQGTYEQYF. In nucleotides, the CDR3 is TGTGCCAGCAGCCCGTCACAACAGGGTACCTACGAGCAGTACTTC.

The V call is TRBV27, the J call TRBJ2-7, with D perhaps matching TRBD1 (7 bases). The CDR3 is 14 amino acids. The V end lost 5 bases, the J end lost 5 bases, and 16 bases lay between the germline ends. CDR1 and CDR2 (germline): MNHEY, SMNVEV (reference sequence). The CDR3 DNA sequence: TGTGCCAGCAGTCCGCGGCAGGGGGGAAACGAGCAGTACTTC. This sequence encodes CASSPRQGGNEQYF.

The chain uses TRBV15 and TRBJ1-5; 10 bases map to TRBD1. Per germline, CDR1 LNHNV and CDR2 YYDKDF (reference sequence). The CDR3 has 16 residues. The V and J ends lost 0 bases and 4 bases, in that order; junction bases with no gene match: 3. The CDR3 sequence is CATSRDRDRGNQPQHF. CDR3 DNA sequence: TGTGCCACCAGCAGAGACCGGGACAGGGGTAATCAGCCCCAGCATTTT.

The chain uses TRBV10-3 and TRBJ2-1, with 12 bases lining up with TRBD2. This CDR3 region has 19 residues. Per germline, CDR1 ENHRY and CDR2 SYGVKD. V was pared by 3 bases and J by 0 bases, with 9 bases of the junction left unmatched. In DNA form, the CDR3 reads TGTGCCATCAGTGACCCCCAGGCTAGCGGGGGGGCCTCCTACAATGAGCAGTTCTTC. This sequence encodes CAISDPQASGGASYNEQFF.

V is TRBV30 and J is TRBJ2-6; 9 bases are shared with TRBD1. V was pared by 2 bases and J by 4 bases, with 15 bases of the junction left unmatched. Germline CDR1 GTSNPN, CDR2 SVGIG (reference sequence). The CDR3 runs 19 residues. The DNA for the CDR3 is TGTGCCTGGAGTTTCCAACCCCGGGACAGGGATCTGGGGGCCAACGTCCTGACTTTC. Translating it yields CAWSFQPRDRDLGANVLTF.

J is TRBJ2-1 and V is TRBV28; D unresolved. The germline V gene has CDR1 MDHEN and CDR2 SYDVKM. V lost 6 bases, J lost 3 bases, and 6 bases lay in between. The CDR3 extends over 12 amino acids. Here the CDR3 DNA reads TGTGCCAGCAGGACTTACTACAATGAGCAGTTCTTC. Residues: CASRTYYNEQFF.

This clone has only a few counts. The chain uses TRBV6-5 and TRBJ1-5, with D perhaps matching TRBD1 (6 bases). This CDR3 has 14 amino acids. Trimming took 4 bases from V and 4 from J, leaving 11 bases between them. Germline V gene lookup returns CDR1 MNHEY and CDR2 SVGAGI. The DNA for the CDR3 is TGTGCCAGCAGTTCAGGACAGCATAATCAGCCCCAGCATTTT. This codes for CASSSGQHNQPQHF.

V is TRBV19 and J is TRBJ2-1, with D perhaps matching TRBD2 (7 bases). Germline values: CDR1 LNHDA, CDR2 SQIVND (reference sequence). The CDR3 is made up of 16 amino acids. V lost 1 base and J 2 bases, leaving 12 bases between the germline ends. The CDR3 DNA is TGTGCCAGTAGTATAGTCCTCGGGGGGCCCTACAATGAGCAGTTCTTC. Amino acids: CASSIVLGGPYNEQFF.

The chain uses TRBV7-3 and TRBJ2-3, with 9 bases lining up with TRBD2. The J segment lost 5 bases and the V segment lost 6 bases, leaving 6 bases of the junction unmatched. The CDR3 is made up of 14 amino acids. The V gene's germline CDR1 is SGHTA and CDR2 FQGTGA. This chain's CDR3 is CASRAGGPQDTQYF. Written as DNA, the CDR3 is TGTGCCAGCAGGGCGGGGGGGCCCCAAGATACGCAGTATTTT.

This chain joins TRBV9 and TRBJ1-2; TRBD1 aligns across 11 bases. This CDR3 has 15 residues. Looked up from germline, CDR1 is SGDLS and CDR2 is YYNGEE. The V and J ends lost 0 bases and 8 bases, in that order; junction bases with no gene match: 6. This chain's CDR3 is CASSVVSGQGVGYTF. The CDR3 nucleotides read TGTGCCAGCAGCGTAGTGTCGGGACAGGGGGTCGGCTACACCTTC.

This chain links TRBV9 with TRBJ1-1; D possibly corresponds to TRBD1 (5 bases). The CDR3 totals 15 residues. V lost 3 bases to trimming and J lost 4 bases, with 16 bases between them. Germline V gene data show CDR1 as SGDLS and CDR2 as YYNGEE. CDR3 DNA sequence: TGTGCCAGCAGCGGAGGCGGGGGGTTCAGCACTGAAGCTTTCTTT. It codes for CASSGGGGFSTEAFF.

The genes are TRBV19 and TRBJ1-1; unclear D gene. V was cut by 4 bases and J by 9 bases, with 15 bases left in between. This CDR3 comprises 13 residues. Germline CDR1 and CDR2: LNHDA and SQIVND (reference sequence). The CDR3 region is CASSTGLGLKAFF. DNA for the CDR3: TGTGCCAGTAGTACCGGTCTGGGCCTAAAAGCTTTCTTT.

V is TRBV24-1 and J is TRBJ2-1, with 9 bases fitting TRBD2. In germline, CDR1 is KGHDR, CDR2 SFDVKD. After removal of 8 bases from V and 0 bases from J, the junction contained 19 bases not matched to a gene. The CDR3 sequence is 20 residues long. The DNA for the CDR3 is TGTGCCACCACCCCAGAAGCAGTGCTAGCGGGGCTCGACTCCTACAATGAGCAGTTCTTC. Translated: CATTPEAVLAGLDSYNEQFF.

This chain joins TRBV7-3 and TRBJ1-2; 7 bases agree with TRBD1. The CDR3 loop spans 13 amino acids. CDR1 is SGHTA, CDR2 FQGTGA, per germline. The V gene end was trimmed by 5 bases and the J gene end by 8 bases; junction bases not matched to a gene: 8. CDR3 sequence (DNA): TGTGCCAGCAGCCCTGACAGGGAGAGAGGCTACACCTTC. It is translated as CASSPDRERGYTF.

The chain recombines TRBV5-1 with TRBJ1-1, with D tentatively TRBD1 (5 bases). Per the germline V gene, CDR1 is SGHRS and CDR2 is YFSETQ. The CDR3 has 14 residues. Trimming took off 7 bases at V and 0 bases at J, with 13 bases between the two ends. The CDR3: CASGDGGLNTEAFF. In nucleotides, the CDR3 is TGCGCCAGCGGGGATGGGGGGTTGAACACTGAAGCTTTCTTT.

The chain has TRBV13 and TRBJ2-1, with 7 positions matching TRBD1. The CDR3 has 13 residues. V shed 4 bases, J shed 6 bases, and the junction held 3 bases outside the gene matches. Per the germline V gene, CDR1 is PRHDT and CDR2 is FYEKMQ (reference sequence). The CDR3 coding sequence is TGTGCCAGCAGCTCGACAGGGTCCAATGAGCAGTTCTTC. Amino acid sequence: CASSSTGSNEQFF.

In this sample, this clone turned up a few times. This chain connects TRBV27 to TRBJ1-2; 8 nucleotides match TRBD1. Looked up from germline, CDR1 is MNHEY and CDR2 is SMNVEV (reference sequence). This CDR3 comprises 15 residues. Trimming took 4 bases from V and 4 from J; bases not matched to a gene: 8. The DNA of the CDR3 is TGTGCCAGCAGTTCACTCCCCGGACAGGGCTATGGCTACACCTTC. Translation: CASSSLPGQGYGYTF.

Of note for this clone: A junction end diverges from the germline sequence, so it may reflect a read error. The V gene is TRBV7-7, the J gene TRBJ2-5; perhaps TRBD2 as D (5 bases). Germline V lookup: CDR1 SSHAT, CDR2 FNYEAQ (reference sequence). The CDR3 runs 15 residues. The CDR3 nucleotides are TGTGCTAGCAGCTTGCCGGGATCAGCTAAGAACACCCAGTACTTC. It is translated as CASSLPGSAKNTQYF.

The chain links TRBV28 to TRBJ1-6; D might be TRBD1 (6 bases). V was pared by 5 bases and J by 6 bases, with 14 bases between. Germline V gives CDR1 MDHEN, CDR2 SYDVKM. CDR3 length: 15 residues. The CDR3 here is CASSGGTGINSPLHF. As DNA, the CDR3 is TGTGCCAGCAGTGGGGGAACAGGGATTAATTCACCCCTCCACTTT.

The chain uses TRBV1 and TRBJ2-5; the tabulated D call, TRBD2, remains unverified against the DNA. TRBV1 is annotated as a pseudogene. The CDR3 consists of 13 residues. Written as DNA, the CDR3 is TGCACCAGCAGCCCTGGACTAGAGGAGACCCAGTACTTC. Encoded protein: CTSSPGLEETQYF.

V gene TRBV6-1 combines with J gene TRBJ1-2; D remains unclear. CDR3 length: 15 amino acids. V was shortened by 3 bases and J by 2 bases, with 13 bases between the two germline ends. Germline loops: CDR1 MNHNS, CDR2 SASEGT. CDR3 sequence: CASSDGRYLNYGYTF. The CDR3 bases are TGTGCCAGCAGTGATGGCAGGTATCTGAACTATGGCTACACCTTC.

V usage is TRBV24-1 and J usage is TRBJ2-1; 9 bases agree with TRBD1. This CDR3 contains 16 residues. V lost 4 bases to trimming and J lost 7 bases; unmatched junction nucleotides: 10. Germline CDR1 and CDR2: KGHDR and SFDVKD. The CDR3 DNA sequence: TGTGCCACCAGTGACACACCCGGGACAGGGATGAATGAGCAGTTCTTC. Protein product: CATSDTPGTGMNEQFF.

The chain links TRBV27 to TRBJ2-3; D is undetermined. CDR3 length equals 14 residues. V gave up 2 bases and J gave up 6 bases, with 12 bases separating them. Germline V gives CDR1 MNHEY, CDR2 SMNVEV (reference sequence). In nucleotides, the CDR3 is TGTGCCAGCAGTTTAACCCCTCGGTGGGATACGCAGTATTTT. Protein sequence: CASSLTPRWDTQYF.

The J gene is TRBJ2-3, the V gene TRBV11-3; TRBD1 matches at 9 bases. V dropped 1 base and J dropped 2; count of bases not matched to a gene: 10. The length of the CDR3 is 18 residues. Germline values: CDR1 SGHNT, CDR2 YENEEA. The CDR3 DNA sequence: TGTGCCAGCAGCTTAGGCACAGGGGGCGCGGATATCACAGATACGCAGTATTTT. Protein: CASSLGTGGADITDTQYF.